The rows below give T cell receptor beta chains drawn from one sample of a study of blood T cell repertoires in COVID-19. TCRdb's copy holds only in-frame clones and misses some; the assay was immunoSEQ multiplex PCR. This repertoire shows tens of thousands of clones, 70% to 80% found once; its top ten account for about 2.1%. Material for sequencing was peripheral blood. The source of these receptors is a man between 65 and 80 years old with COVID-19, enrolled during active disease. Each CDR3 is given with its conserved first and last residue. The D gene is left open where the match is weak. Clone sizes are given selectively: once, few, many, or a class where the clone is expanded.

cdr3_nt	cdr3_aa	clone_size	j_call	d_call	v_call
TGTGCCAGCAGTTTATCGGCAGGTACCTTTGCAAACACCATATATTTT	CASSLSAGTFANTIYF	-	TRBJ1-3	-	TRBV27
TGTGCCAGTAGTATTGGGGGGGGCCGGACAGATACGCAGTATTTT	CASSIGGGRTDTQYF	-	TRBJ2-3	-	TRBV19
TGTGCCAGTTCTCGGACAGGGGTGAGTGGCTACACCTTC	CASSRTGVSGYTF	-	TRBJ1-2	TRBD1	TRBV19
TGTGCCAGCAGCCCAGGGACTAGCGGGATCTACGAGCAGTACTTC	CASSPGTSGIYEQYF	many	TRBJ2-7	TRBD2	TRBV4-2
TGTGCCAGCAGCTCAGGACAGGGCCTGAACACTGAAGCTTTCTTT	CASSSGQGLNTEAFF	-	TRBJ1-1	TRBD1	TRBV9
TGTGCCAGCTCACCACAGGGACAGGGGAATGAAAAACTGTTTTTT	CASSPQGQGNEKLFF	-	TRBJ1-4	TRBD1	TRBV18
TGTGCCATCGAAGGAGACCTGGCCGACGAGCAGTACTTC	CAIEGDLADEQYF	-	TRBJ2-7	-	TRBV10-3
TGTGCCAGCAGCGTTTACCGTTCCAAGATGACTAGCGGGAGGAACACCGGGGAGCTGTTTTTT	CASSVYRSKMTSGRNTGELFF	-	TRBJ2-2	TRBD2	TRBV9
TGTGCCAGCAGTCAGGGACTAGATGTTGAGCAGTTCTTC	CASSQGLDVEQFF	-	TRBJ2-1	TRBD2	TRBV27
TGTGCTAGCAGCCCTGGGACTAGCGGGATTAGGGCCCAGTACTTC	CASSPGTSGIRAQYF	-	TRBJ2-5	TRBD2	TRBV7-7
TGCGCCAGCAGCTTGGGTCCGCTGTTAGATCAGCCCCAGCATTTT	CASSLGPLLDQPQHF	-	TRBJ1-5	-	TRBV5-1
TGTGCCAGCAGTTTATTACTCGAGCAGTACTTC	CASSLLLEQYF	few	TRBJ2-7	-	TRBV12-3/TRBV12-4
TGTGCCAGCTCACCAGGCGGCGGGGTCCCCTACGAGCAGTACTTC	CASSPGGGVPYEQYF	once	TRBJ2-7	-	TRBV18
TGTGCCAGCAGTTATGGAGCCTCCTATGGCTACACCTTC	CASSYGASYGYTF	-	TRBJ1-2	-	TRBV6-5
TGTGCCAGCAGCTTACTAGCGGGAGTCAGTGAGCAGTTCTTC	CASSLLAGVSEQFF	-	TRBJ2-1	TRBD2	TRBV7-3
TGTGCCAGTAGTGCCACCGGGACAGGGGAAAAAAGGGTTTTT	CASSATGTGEKRVF	-	TRBJ1-4	TRBD1	TRBV19
TGCGCCAGCAGCTTGGCCCGGGGGAACACTGAAGCTTTCTTT	CASSLARGNTEAFF	once	TRBJ1-1	-	TRBV5-1
TGCAGTGCTAGTCGACCCGCACCTGGCGGAGCTTTCTTT	CSASRPAPGGAFF	-	TRBJ1-1	-	TRBV20-1
TGCGCTTCATCGGGGGGCACTAATGAAAAACTGTTTTTT	CASSGGTNEKLFF	-	TRBJ1-4	-	TRBV5-1
TGCAGCGTTGCGCTAGCGGGAGGGCCTCTAGATACGCAGTATTTT	CSVALAGGPLDTQYF	-	TRBJ2-3	TRBD2	TRBV29-1
TGTGCCAGCAGTCCCCCGGGGACAGGGGTTGGAAACACCATATATTTT	CASSPPGTGVGNTIYF	-	TRBJ1-3	TRBD1	TRBV28
TGCAGCGTTGAGGAGGGAAGCGGCGAGCAGTACTTC	CSVEEGSGEQYF	-	TRBJ2-7	-	TRBV29-1
TGTGCCAGCAGTAGGACAGGGTCGAGAAGCAATCAGCCCCAGCATTTT	CASSRTGSRSNQPQHF	-	TRBJ1-5	TRBD1	TRBV28
TGCAGCGTTGTAGGTATTGGACTAGCGGGAGCAGATACGCAGTATTTT	CSVVGIGLAGADTQYF	-	TRBJ2-3	TRBD2	TRBV29-1
TGCGCCAGCACCCCAAGCGGGAGCGTTGGAAATGAGCAGTTCTTC	CASTPSGSVGNEQFF	few	TRBJ2-1	TRBD2	TRBV5-1
TGTGCCAGCAGCCAACAGGGACTAGCGGGGCCCGCTAGCACAGATACGCAGTATTTT	CASSQQGLAGPASTDTQYF	-	TRBJ2-3	TRBD2	TRBV4-2
TGTGCCAGCAGCCCCAGAGCAGGGGGCGGACAGCCCCAGCATTTT	CASSPRAGGGQPQHF	-	TRBJ1-5	TRBD1	TRBV27
TGCGCCAGCTTGGGACAGGGATCCTACGAGCAGTACTTC	CASLGQGSYEQYF	-	TRBJ2-7	TRBD1	TRBV5-1